Shown below are 20 T cell receptor beta chains from a single sample sequenced in a study of cytotoxic CD8 clonotypes in ibrutinib-treated CLL. The protocol was immunoSEQ multiplex PCR, while the TCRdb copy is restricted to in-frame clones and leaves out a portion. The sample lists tens of thousands of clones, over 60% seen once, with roughly 45% in the top ten. The starting material was PBMCs, obtained after 12 months of ibrutinib treatment. These receptors were collected from a human donor with chronic lymphocytic leukemia.

This chain links TRBV9 with TRBJ2-1, with 14 bases fitting TRBD2. This CDR3 spans 18 amino acids. Germline V lookup: CDR1 SGDLS, CDR2 YYNGEE. Trimming at V came to 3 bases and at J to 3 bases, leaving 8 bases not matched to a gene. The DNA of the CDR3 is TGTGCCAGCAGCGGGGGACTAGCGGGAGCGACAGGCTACAATGAGCAGTTCTTC. Amino acids: CASSGGLAGATGYNEQFF.

The chain employs TRBV5-6 and TRBJ1-2, with D perhaps TRBD1 (6 bases). CDR1 is SGHDT, CDR2 YYEEEE, per germline. Deletions cut 5 bases from V and 8 bases from J, with 28 bases between. This CDR3 region has 17 residues. As DNA, the CDR3 is TGTGCCAGCAGTTCGGATATCCGGGACACTAGAACGGGCGGCTACACCTTC. Translating it yields CASSSDIRDTRTGGYTF.

V is TRBV6-5 and J is TRBJ1-4; D perhaps matches TRBD1 (6 bases). Germline V CDR1 and CDR2: MNHEY, SVGAGI. The CDR3 length is 13 residues. The V gene lost 8 bases and the J gene lost 8 bases, with 15 bases spanning the gap. Here the CDR3 reads CASARGAREKLFF. CDR3 coding DNA: TGTGCCAGCGCCCGGGGGGCTAGAGAAAAACTGTTTTTT.

This chain links TRBV5-1 with TRBJ2-7, with D possibly TRBD1 on 5 matching bases. The CDR3 contains 14 residues. V gave up 2 bases and J gave up 0 bases, with 9 bases separating them. Germline loops: CDR1 SGHRS, CDR2 YFSETQ. The CDR3 DNA is TGCGCCAGCAGCTTACAGGACGGCTCCTACGAGCAGTACTTC. As protein: CASSLQDGSYEQYF. Together with reference TRBV5-1 and TRBJ2-7, the CDR3 gives the full variable domain: KAGVTQTPRYLIKTRGQQVTLSCSPISGHRSVSWYQQTPGQGLQFLFEYFSETQRNKGNFPGRFSGRQFSNSRSEMNVSTLELGDSALYLCASSLQDGSYEQYFGPGTRLTVT.

The rearrangement uses TRBV12-1 and TRBJ2-7. TRBV12-1 is a known pseudogene. The length of the CDR3 is 14 residues. The CDR3 protein is CASSSRPAVYEQYF. In nucleotides, the CDR3 is TGTGCCAGCAGCTCCCGACCCGCTGTTTACGAGCAGTACTTC.

The chain joins TRBV5-1 to TRBJ2-7; the match to TRBD2 covers 10 bases. The CDR3 sequence is 16 residues long. V was clipped by 4 bases and J by 1 base; unmatched bases: 8. Germline CDR1 and CDR2: SGHRS and YFSETQ. The CDR3 loop reads CASSKDYSGRSYEQYF. DNA for the CDR3: TGCGCCAGCAGCAAAGACTATAGCGGGAGGTCCTACGAGCAGTACTTC.

The chain uses TRBV5-1 and TRBJ2-2; D remains unclear. There are 15 residues in the CDR3. The germline V and J ends were trimmed by 4 bases and 3 bases, with 13 bases remaining between them. Germline V CDR1 and CDR2: SGHRS, YFSETQ. As DNA, the CDR3 is TGCGCCAGCAGCCCTGAAGTTGTTCACACCGGGGAGCTGTTTTTT. It encodes CASSPEVVHTGELFF.

The chain joins TRBV18 to TRBJ2-5; 7 bases fit TRBD2. After removal of 6 bases from V and 2 bases from J, the junction contained 9 bases not matched to a gene. The CDR3 runs to 15 residues. Germline V CDR1 and CDR2: KGHSH, LQKENI. The CDR3 bases are TGTGCCAGCTCCCCGGCGGGAGCGACTCAAGAGACCCAGTACTTC. This translates into CASSPAGATQETQYF.

The chain couples TRBV20-1 to TRBJ1-2; D not resolved. Germline CDR1 DFQATT, CDR2 SNEGSKA (reference sequence). The CDR3 sequence is 11 residues long. The CDR3 region is CSSSAVNGYTF. DNA of the CDR3: TGCTCAAGCTCTGCGGTCAATGGCTACACCTTC.

The V and J genes are TRBV29-1 and TRBJ2-3; tentative D call: TRBD1 (5 bases). Deletions cut 0 bases from V and 4 bases from J, with 17 bases between. This CDR3 comprises 16 residues. The germline CDR1 and CDR2 sequences are SQVTM and ANQGSEA. As DNA, the CDR3 is TGCAGCGTTGAAGACTCCAGGGCCCCTCAGGCAGATACGCAGTATTTT. It is translated as CSVEDSRAPQADTQYF.

This clone was recorded once. The V gene is TRBV19, the J gene TRBJ2-1, with 15 bases matching TRBD2. Germline CDR1 LNHDA, CDR2 SQIVND (reference sequence). J lost 4 bases, V lost 4 bases, and 5 bases had no gene match. CDR3 length equals 17 residues. The CDR3 DNA is TGTGCCAGTAGTACCGGGACTAGCGGGAGGTCGTACAATGAGCAGTTCTTC. This translates into CASSTGTSGRSYNEQFF.

The chain carries TRBV10-3 and TRBJ2-1, with 11 bases identical to TRBD2. V shed 5 bases and J 4 bases; nucleotides not matched to a gene: 4. Germline V gives CDR1 ENHRY, CDR2 SYGVKD. The CDR3 consists of 15 residues. The CDR3 spells CAISKLAGEYNEQFF. The CDR3 bases are TGTGCCATCAGTAAACTAGCGGGGGAGTACAATGAGCAGTTCTTC.

The genes are TRBV7-9 and TRBJ2-5; no clear D gene. The closer fit of TRBJ2-7 to the DNA end suggests the J call may be wrong. The germline CDR1 and CDR2 sequences are SEHNR and FQNEAQ (reference sequence). The CDR3 is 13 amino acids. CDR3 protein: CASSPSRSYEQYF. The CDR3, as DNA: TGTGCCAGCAGTCCCTCAAGGAGTTACGAGCAGTACTTC.

This clone was seen once. The chain joins TRBV30 to TRBJ1-3, with D hard to call. The V end was cut by 8 bases, the J end by 0 bases, with 5 bases between. Germline V CDR1 and CDR2: GTSNPN, SVGIG (reference sequence). The CDR3 runs to 11 residues. The CDR3 coding sequence is TGTGCCCGACTCTCTGGAAACACCATATATTTT. Amino acids: CARLSGNTIYF.

This chain links TRBV5-1 with TRBJ2-7; 8 bases match TRBD2. After removal of 7 bases from V and 0 bases from J, the junction contained 6 bases not matched to a gene. Germline V gene data show CDR1 as SGHRS and CDR2 as YFSETQ. The CDR3 is 14 amino acids. CDR3 DNA sequence: TGCGCCAGCCGCTCGGGGACTAGCTCCTACGAGCAGTACTTC. Amino acid sequence: CASRSGTSSYEQYF.

This clone is classed as large. The J gene is TRBJ2-1, the V gene TRBV7-9; D may be TRBD2 (6 bases). Per the germline V gene, CDR1 is SEHNR and CDR2 is FQNEAQ (reference sequence). This CDR3 spans 16 amino acids. Trimming cost V 2 bases and J 8 bases, with 19 bases left between them. The CDR3: CASSLIGQGGSDEQFF. Here the CDR3 DNA reads TGTGCCAGCAGCTTAATAGGTCAGGGAGGCAGCGATGAGCAGTTCTTC.

This chain joins TRBV7-9 and TRBJ1-2, with 7 nucleotides matching TRBD1. The V gene's germline CDR1 is SEHNR and CDR2 FQNEAQ (reference sequence). The CDR3 is 14 amino acids. Trimming removed 4 bases from V and 4 bases from J; junction bases left unmatched: 6. CDR3 sequence reads: CASSSTGEGYGYTF. The CDR3 DNA sequence: TGTGCCAGCAGCTCCACAGGGGAGGGCTATGGCTACACCTTC.

V is TRBV13 and J is TRBJ2-5, with D unresolved. V lost 3 bases and J lost 3, with 11 bases in between. Per germline, CDR1 PRHDT and CDR2 FYEKMQ (reference sequence). CDR3 size: 14 residues. CDR3: CASSLKTTEETQYF. The CDR3 DNA is TGTGCCAGCAGCTTGAAGACCACGGAAGAGACCCAGTACTTC.

V gene TRBV5-1 combines with J gene TRBJ1-2, with D unclear. Trimming stripped 1 base from V and 4 bases from J, with 11 bases between. The length of the CDR3 is 14 residues. Germline V gene lookup returns CDR1 SGHRS and CDR2 YFSETQ. DNA for the CDR3: TGCGCCAGCAGCTTGAGGGTAGGGTTCTATGGCTACACCTTC. This encodes CASSLRVGFYGYTF.

This clone was seen a handful of times. The V call is TRBV9, the J call TRBJ2-3; D is perhaps TRBD2 (5 bases). Germline V gene lookup returns CDR1 SGDLS and CDR2 YYNGEE. The CDR3 runs 16 residues. The V end was cut by 0 bases, the J end by 0 bases, with 11 bases between. The CDR3 reads CASSVGSGLSTDTQYF. The CDR3 DNA sequence: TGTGCCAGCAGCGTAGGAAGCGGCTTGAGCACAGATACGCAGTATTTT.